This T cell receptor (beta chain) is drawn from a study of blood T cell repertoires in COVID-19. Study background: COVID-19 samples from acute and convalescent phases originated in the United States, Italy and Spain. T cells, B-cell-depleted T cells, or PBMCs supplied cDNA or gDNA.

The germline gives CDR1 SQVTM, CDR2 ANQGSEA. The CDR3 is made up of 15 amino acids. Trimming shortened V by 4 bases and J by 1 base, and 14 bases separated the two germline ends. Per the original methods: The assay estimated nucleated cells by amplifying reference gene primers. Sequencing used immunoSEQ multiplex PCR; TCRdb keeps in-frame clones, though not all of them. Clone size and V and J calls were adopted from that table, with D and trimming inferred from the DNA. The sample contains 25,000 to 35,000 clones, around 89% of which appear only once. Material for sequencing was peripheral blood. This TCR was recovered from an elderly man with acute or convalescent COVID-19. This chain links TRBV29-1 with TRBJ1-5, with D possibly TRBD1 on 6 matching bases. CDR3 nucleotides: TGCAGCGTTGGACTGACAGGACAGAGCAATCAGCCCCAGCATTTT. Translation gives CSVGLTGQSNQPQHF.